This is a list of T cell receptor beta chains from one sample in a study of CD8 T cells in ankylosing spondylitis. TCRdb itself ran the 5' RACE reads through MiXCR, one entry per CDR3 protein. The sample contains a few hundred thousand distinct CDR3 sequences, over 15% of which appear only once. The material sequenced was blood, either unsorted or a sorted T cell fraction (not recorded which). The receptor source for this set is a male donor with ankylosing spondylitis or in good health (not recorded which). Each CDR3 is given without its conserved first and last residue.

SVEWGTYQETQY | TRBJ2-5 | TRBV29-1
ASSLGQPHQLQH | TRBJ1-5 | TRBV28
ASSQATGSGEAF | TRBJ1-1 | TRBV4-1
ASSQERYSATDTQY | TRBJ2-3 | TRBV3-1
ASSLDSEQF | TRBJ2-1 | TRBV7-9
ASSGLPRAAIQETQY | TRBJ2-5 | TRBV4-1
SASRDYSYEQY | TRBJ2-7 | TRBV20-1
ASSPLVGVSAYEQY | TRBJ2-7 | TRBV5-6
ASRGQGTQETQY | TRBJ2-5 | TRBV6-1
ASSLAQGQQESQY | TRBJ2-5 | TRBV12-3/TRBV12-4
ASSLALGAGGGNIQY | TRBJ2-4 | TRBV7-9
SVNGVHADTQY | TRBJ2-3 | TRBV29-1
ASSSRAGRTSYEQY | TRBJ2-7 | TRBV6-5
ASSQGGATDTQY | TRBJ2-3 | TRBV6-1
ASSLLGTGLY | TRBJ2-7 | TRBV27
ASNPEGGQPQH | TRBJ1-5 | TRBV6-1
ASSPHEGGAYYGYT | TRBJ1-2 | TRBV27
ASSSDGGSSYEQY | TRBJ2-7 | TRBV6-5
ASSQVPDEAGALNEQF | TRBJ2-1 | TRBV3-1
ASSQETGSFSDTQY | TRBJ2-3 | TRBV4-1
SVLKLTEAF | TRBJ1-1 | TRBV29-1
SARDTSRVLTYEQY | TRBJ2-7 | TRBV20-1
SARVGGSWSYNEQF | TRBJ2-1 | TRBV20-1
ASRLGGSYEQY | TRBJ2-7 | TRBV12-3/TRBV12-4
ASSLIDRGTYEQY | TRBJ2-7 | TRBV5-1
SVDGLAANEQF | TRBJ2-1 | TRBV29-1
SVPGLAGDPYEQY | TRBJ2-7 | TRBV29-1